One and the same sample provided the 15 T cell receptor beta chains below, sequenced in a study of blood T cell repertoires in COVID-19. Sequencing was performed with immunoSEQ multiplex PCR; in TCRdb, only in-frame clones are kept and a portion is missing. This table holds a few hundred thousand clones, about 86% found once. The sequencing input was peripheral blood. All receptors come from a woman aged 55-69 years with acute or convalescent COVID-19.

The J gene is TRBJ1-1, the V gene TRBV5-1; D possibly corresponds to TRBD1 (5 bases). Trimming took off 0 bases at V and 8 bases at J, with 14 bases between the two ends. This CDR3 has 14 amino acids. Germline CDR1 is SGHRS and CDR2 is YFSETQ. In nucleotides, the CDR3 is TGCGCCAGCAGCTTGGACGGACAAGCCAGAGAAGCTTTCTTT. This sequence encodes CASSLDGQAREAFF.

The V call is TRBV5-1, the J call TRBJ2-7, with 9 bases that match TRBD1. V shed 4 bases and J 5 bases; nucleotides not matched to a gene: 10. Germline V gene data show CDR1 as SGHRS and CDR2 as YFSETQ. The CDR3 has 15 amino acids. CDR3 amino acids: CASSLRGTGIHEQYF. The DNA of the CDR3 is TGCGCCAGCAGCCTCCGTGGGACAGGGATCCACGAGCAGTACTTC.

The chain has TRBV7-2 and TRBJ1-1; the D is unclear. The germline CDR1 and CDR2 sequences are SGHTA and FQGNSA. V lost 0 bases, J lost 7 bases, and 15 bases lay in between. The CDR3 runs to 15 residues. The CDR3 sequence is CASSLALASGNEAFF. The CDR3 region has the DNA TGTGCCAGCAGCTTAGCGCTTGCCAGCGGGAATGAAGCTTTCTTT.

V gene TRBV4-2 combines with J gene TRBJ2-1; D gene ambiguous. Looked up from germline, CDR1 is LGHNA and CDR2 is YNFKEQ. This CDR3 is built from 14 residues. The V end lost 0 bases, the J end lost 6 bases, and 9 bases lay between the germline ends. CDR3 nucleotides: TGTGCCAGCAGCCAAGATCCTAGGATCAATGAGCAGTTCTTC. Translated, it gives CASSQDPRINEQFF.

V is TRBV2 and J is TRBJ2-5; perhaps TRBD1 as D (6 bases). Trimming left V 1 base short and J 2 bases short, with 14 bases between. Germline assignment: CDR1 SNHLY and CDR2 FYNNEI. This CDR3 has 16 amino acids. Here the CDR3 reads CASSEDWVGAQETQYF. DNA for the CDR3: TGTGCCAGCAGTGAAGATTGGGTGGGGGCACAAGAGACCCAGTACTTC. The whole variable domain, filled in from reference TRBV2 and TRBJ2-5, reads EPEVTQTPSHQVTQMGQEVILRCVPISNHLYFYWYRQILGQKVEFLVSFYNNEISEKSEIFDDQFSVERPDGSNFTLKIRSTKLEDSAMYFCASSEDWVGAQETQYFGPGTRLLVL.

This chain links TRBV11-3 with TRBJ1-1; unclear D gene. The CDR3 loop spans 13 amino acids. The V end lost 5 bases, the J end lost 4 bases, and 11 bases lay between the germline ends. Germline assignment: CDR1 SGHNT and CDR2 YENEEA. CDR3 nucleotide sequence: TGTGCCAGCAGCCACCTGGCAGGCACTGAAGCTTTCTTT. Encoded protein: CASSHLAGTEAFF.

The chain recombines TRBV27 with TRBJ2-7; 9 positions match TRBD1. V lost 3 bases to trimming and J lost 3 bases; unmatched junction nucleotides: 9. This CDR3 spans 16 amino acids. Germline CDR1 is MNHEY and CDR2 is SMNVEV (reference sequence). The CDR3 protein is CASSFGGGTGIYEQYF. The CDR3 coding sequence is TGTGCCAGCAGTTTTGGGGGTGGGACAGGGATCTACGAGCAGTACTTC.

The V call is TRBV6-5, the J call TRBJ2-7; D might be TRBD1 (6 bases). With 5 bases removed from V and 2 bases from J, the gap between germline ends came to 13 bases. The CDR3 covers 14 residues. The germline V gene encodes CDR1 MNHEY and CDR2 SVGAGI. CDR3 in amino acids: CASSRTQGPYEQYF. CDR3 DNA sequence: TGTGCCAGCAGTCGGACACAGGGTCCCTACGAGCAGTACTTC.

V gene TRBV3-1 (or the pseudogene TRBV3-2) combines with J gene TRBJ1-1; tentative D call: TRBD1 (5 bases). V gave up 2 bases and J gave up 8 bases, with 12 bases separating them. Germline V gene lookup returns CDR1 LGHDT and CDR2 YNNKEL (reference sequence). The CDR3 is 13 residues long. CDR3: CASSQTTSGEAFF. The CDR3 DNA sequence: TGTGCCAGCAGCCAAACAACCTCAGGGGAAGCTTTCTTT.

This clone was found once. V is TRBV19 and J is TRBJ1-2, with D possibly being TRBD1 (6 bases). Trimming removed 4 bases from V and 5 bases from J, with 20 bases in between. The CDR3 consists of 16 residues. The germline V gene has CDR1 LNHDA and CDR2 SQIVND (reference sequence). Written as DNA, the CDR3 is TGTGCCAGTAGTAGCCCCGGACGGGACAAAGGTTATGGCTACACCTTC. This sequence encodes CASSSPGRDKGYGYTF.

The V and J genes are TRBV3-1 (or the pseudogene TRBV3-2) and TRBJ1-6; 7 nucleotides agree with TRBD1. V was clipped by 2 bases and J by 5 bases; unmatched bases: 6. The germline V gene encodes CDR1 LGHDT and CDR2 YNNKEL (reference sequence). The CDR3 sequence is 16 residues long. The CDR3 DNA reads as TGTGCCAGCAGCCAACAACTGACAGGGCATAATTCACCCCTCCACTTT. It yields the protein CASSQQLTGHNSPLHF.

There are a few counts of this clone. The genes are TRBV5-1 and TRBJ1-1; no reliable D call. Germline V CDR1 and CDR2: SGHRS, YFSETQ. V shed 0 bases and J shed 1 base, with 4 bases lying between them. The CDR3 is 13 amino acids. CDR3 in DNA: TGCGCCAGCAGCTTGGTATGGAACACTGAAGCTTTCTTT. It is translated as CASSLVWNTEAFF.

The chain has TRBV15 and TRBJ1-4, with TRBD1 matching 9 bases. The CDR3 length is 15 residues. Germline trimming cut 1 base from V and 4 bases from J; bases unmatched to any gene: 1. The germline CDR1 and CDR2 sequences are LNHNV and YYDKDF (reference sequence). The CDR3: CATSRGQGGNEKLFF. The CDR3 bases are TGTGCCACCAGCAGAGGACAGGGGGGTAATGAAAAACTGTTTTTT.

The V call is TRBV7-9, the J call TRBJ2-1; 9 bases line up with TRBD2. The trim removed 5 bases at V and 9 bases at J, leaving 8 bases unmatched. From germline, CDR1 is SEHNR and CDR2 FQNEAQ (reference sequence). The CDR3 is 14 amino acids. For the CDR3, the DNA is TGTGCCAGCAGCCCTAGCGGGGAGCGTGGTGAGCAGTTCTTC. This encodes CASSPSGERGEQFF.

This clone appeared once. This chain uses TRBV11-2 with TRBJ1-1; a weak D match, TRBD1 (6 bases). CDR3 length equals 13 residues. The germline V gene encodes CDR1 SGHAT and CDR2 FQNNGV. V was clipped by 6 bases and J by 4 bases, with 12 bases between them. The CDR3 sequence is CASRDQGRTEAFF. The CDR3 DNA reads TGTGCCAGCAGAGATCAGGGGCGCACTGAAGCTTTCTTT.